The 17 T cell receptor beta chains below all came from one sample that was sequenced in a study of regulatory T cells in long-lasting Graves disease. Investigators prepared the TCR beta libraries by applying iRepertoire HTBI primers and Arm-PCR of CDR3 regions. TCRdb re-analysed the multiplex PCR reads in MiXCR, keeping a single row per CDR3 protein. The profile shows fewer than 650,000 distinct CDR3 sequences, roughly 15% of them singletons. This sample's time point: newly diagnosed GD, antithyroid drugs for less than 3 months. The TCR library was made from RNA that had been extracted from PBMCs in TRIzol. Separately, the same data were catalogued under a study of T cells in Graves' hyperthyroidism and ophthalmopathy.

The material sequenced was peripheral blood mononuclear cells (PBMCs), taken at new diagnosis, from a patient treated with antithyroid drugs. These receptors were obtained from a woman between 25 and 40 years old with Graves disease.

This clonotype was seen a few times. The rearrangement uses TRBV19 and TRBJ2-2; no reliable D call. This CDR3 contains 12 residues. CDR1 and CDR2 (germline): LNHDA, SQIVND (reference sequence). V dropped 5 bases and J dropped 8 bases, with 9 bases sitting between them. In nucleotides, the CDR3 is TGTGCCAGTAGTGACCGGTTAGGGGAGCTGTTTTTT. Its protein is CASSDRLGELFF.

This clonotype was seen many times. The chain combines TRBV20-1 with TRBJ2-5, with 12 bases aligning to TRBD2. The CDR3 extends over 16 amino acids. Per germline, CDR1 DFQATT and CDR2 SNEGSKA (reference sequence). J gave up 4 bases and V 3 bases, and 9 bases lay outside the gene matches. The DNA for the CDR3 is TGCAGTGCTAGTATCTTCGGGACTAGCGGGTCAGAGACCCAGTACTTC. Translating it yields CSASIFGTSGSETQYF.

This clonotype was seen ten or more times. V usage is TRBV7-3 and J usage is TRBJ2-1; TRBD2 matches at 7 bases. Germline assignment: CDR1 SGHTA and CDR2 FQGTGA. The V gene end was trimmed by 0 bases and the J gene end by 8 bases; junction bases not matched to a gene: 7. The CDR3 contains 15 residues. The CDR3 DNA is TGTGCCAGCAGCTTAACAGGACTAGGTTCGGATGAGCAGTTCTTC. Amino acid sequence: CASSLTGLGSDEQFF.

The V and J genes are TRBV18 and TRBJ1-2; 8 bases agree with TRBD1. This CDR3 spans 13 amino acids. J gave up 2 bases and V 11 bases, and 7 bases lay outside the gene matches. CDR1 and CDR2 (germline): KGHSH, LQKENI. The CDR3 loop reads CAGEGQANYGYTF. The CDR3 nucleotides read TGTGCCGGAGAGGGACAGGCCAACTATGGCTACACCTTC.

The V and J genes are TRBV18 and TRBJ2-5; 7 bases match TRBD1. J lost 3 bases, V lost 0 bases, and 10 bases had no gene match. Germline-derived CDR1 and CDR2 are KGHSH and LQKENI. The CDR3 runs 17 residues. CDR3 in DNA: TGTGCCAGCTCACCACCAAAGGGGGCGGAAAGGAAAGAGACCCAGTACTTC. This encodes CASSPPKGAERKETQYF. Full variable domain (rest looked up from reference TRBV18 and TRBJ2-5): NAGVMQNPRHLVRRRGQEARLRCSPMKGHSHVYWYRQLPEEGLKFMVYLQKENIIDESGMPKERFSAEFPKEGPSILRIQQVVRGDSAAYFCASSPPKGAERKETQYFGPGTRLLVL.

This clonotype has a handful of counts. The rearrangement joins TRBV29-1 to TRBJ2-7; 8 nucleotides align to TRBD2. This CDR3 is built from 12 residues. CDR1 is SQVTM and CDR2 is ANQGSEA in the germline V gene. Trimming cost V 4 bases and J 5 bases; bases outside gene matches: 4. The CDR3 protein is CSVGTSIDEQYF. As DNA, the CDR3 is TGCAGCGTTGGGACTAGCATCGACGAGCAGTACTTC.

Ten or more counts support this clonotype. V is TRBV28 and J is TRBJ2-7, with D unresolved. The germline gives CDR1 MDHEN, CDR2 SYDVKM. Trimming pared 6 bases from V and 0 bases from J, leaving 9 bases between. The CDR3 loop spans 13 amino acids. CDR3 bases: TGTGCCAGCAGCTTCGTAAGCTCCTACGAGCAGTACTTC. It translates to CASSFVSSYEQYF.

The gene calls are TRBV20-1 and TRBJ1-2; TRBD1 matches at 7 bases. Germline lookup yields CDR1 DFQATT and CDR2 SNEGSKA (reference sequence). The trim removed 3 bases at V and 4 bases at J, leaving 17 bases unmatched. This CDR3 comprises 17 residues. CDR3 coding DNA: TGCAGTGCTAGCGATTATTGGACAGGCATATCTTCCTATGGCTACACCTTC. Its protein product is CSASDYWTGISSYGYTF.

This rearrangement joins TRBV20-1 to TRBJ2-7; the match to TRBD2 covers 12 bases. Germline lookup yields CDR1 DFQATT and CDR2 SNEGSKA (reference sequence). This CDR3 has 15 residues. The V segment lost 6 bases and the J segment 3 bases; nucleotides outside the gene matches: 9. CDR3 in DNA: TGCAGTGCCCGTGGACTAGCGGGGCCTAACTACGAGCAGTACTTC. Translated: CSARGLAGPNYEQYF.

CDR3 sequence reads: CSVPDSGTYEQYF. CDR3 nucleotide sequence: TGCAGCGTTCCCGACTCCGGGACCTACGAGCAGTACTTC. The rearrangement links TRBV29-1 to TRBJ2-7; tentative D call: TRBD2 (5 bases). The length of the CDR3 is 13 residues. In germline, CDR1 is SQVTM, CDR2 ANQGSEA. With 5 bases removed from V and 2 bases from J, the gap between germline ends came to 13 bases.

This clonotype occurred many times. The CDR3 DNA follows: TGCGCCAGCAGCCGGTATGGGGTCAGTGACAATGAGCAGTTCTTC. Translated: CASSRYGVSDNEQFF. V and J are TRBV5-1 and TRBJ2-1, with no clear D. The CDR3 covers 15 residues. V lost 4 bases, J lost 5 bases, and 16 bases lay in between. CDR1 is SGHRS and CDR2 is YFSETQ in the germline V gene.

This clonotype was recorded at least ten times. The chain uses TRBV19 and TRBJ1-1; unclear D gene. CDR1 is LNHDA, CDR2 SQIVND, per germline (reference sequence). The V end was cut by 4 bases, the J end by 1 base, with 10 bases between. The CDR3 is 14 amino acids. This chain's CDR3 is CASSTGYRNTEAFF. CDR3 DNA: TGTGCCAGTAGTACCGGGTACAGGAACACTGAAGCTTTCTTT.

This rearrangement joins TRBV12-3 or TRBV12-4 to TRBJ2-7; 9 nucleotides match TRBD2. The trim removed 5 bases at V and 9 bases at J, leaving 14 bases unmatched. CDR3 length: 15 amino acids. CDR3 loop: CASSRMTSGPSGQYF. The CDR3 DNA reads TGTGCCAGCAGTAGGATGACTAGCGGACCGTCTGGGCAGTACTTC.

The chain is built from TRBV7-2 and TRBJ2-1; 10 nucleotides line up with TRBD2. The V and J ends lost 4 bases and 3 bases, in that order; junction bases with no gene match: 12. Germline CDR1 is SGHTA and CDR2 is FQGNSA. CDR3 length: 18 amino acids. The CDR3 coding sequence is TGTGCCAGCAGCTCGGGGCCCCTAGCGGGAGCCTTCTACAATGAGCAGTTCTTC. It yields the protein CASSSGPLAGAFYNEQFF. The full variable domain, with the rest looked up from reference TRBV7-2 and TRBJ2-1, is GAGVSQSPSNKVTEKGKDVELRCDPISGHTALYWYRQSLGQGLEFLIYFQGNSAPDKSGLPSDRFSAERTGGSVSTLTIQRTQQEDSAVYLCASSSGPLAGAFYNEQFFGPGTRLTVL.

A few counts support this clonotype. This chain uses TRBV4-1 with TRBJ2-1, with 8 bases lining up with TRBD2. Per germline, CDR1 MGHRA and CDR2 YSYEKL. The CDR3 extends over 15 amino acids. The V segment lost 0 bases and the J segment 6 bases; nucleotides outside the gene matches: 4. CDR3 sequence: CASSQDSGTSNEQFF. CDR3 nucleotide sequence: TGCGCCAGCAGCCAAGATTCGGGGACTAGCAATGAGCAGTTCTTC.

To note about this clonotype: A much larger clone differs from this one at a single base, so this may be a read error. The CDR3 carries no conserved terminal phenylalanine or tryptophan, so it likely arises from a read error. The chain couples TRBV18 to TRBJ2-3; 10 bases line up with TRBD1. With V trimmed by 5 bases and J by 3 bases, 5 bases remained unmatched. The CDR3 totals 15 residues. Germline CDR1 and CDR2: KGHSH and LQKENI. Written as DNA, the CDR3 is TGTGCCAGCTCAATCCGGGACAGGGGAACAGATACGCAGTATCTT. Its protein product is CASSIRDRGTDTQYL.

The chain combines TRBV18 with TRBJ2-3; 7 nucleotides align to TRBD1. CDR1 and CDR2 (germline): KGHSH, LQKENI. The CDR3 sequence is 15 residues long. With 1 base clipped from V and 2 bases from J, the junction kept 3 bases outside the gene matches. This CDR3 is CASSPQGQTTDTQYF. The CDR3 DNA sequence: TGTGCCAGCTCACCACAGGGACAGACCACAGATACGCAGTATTTT.